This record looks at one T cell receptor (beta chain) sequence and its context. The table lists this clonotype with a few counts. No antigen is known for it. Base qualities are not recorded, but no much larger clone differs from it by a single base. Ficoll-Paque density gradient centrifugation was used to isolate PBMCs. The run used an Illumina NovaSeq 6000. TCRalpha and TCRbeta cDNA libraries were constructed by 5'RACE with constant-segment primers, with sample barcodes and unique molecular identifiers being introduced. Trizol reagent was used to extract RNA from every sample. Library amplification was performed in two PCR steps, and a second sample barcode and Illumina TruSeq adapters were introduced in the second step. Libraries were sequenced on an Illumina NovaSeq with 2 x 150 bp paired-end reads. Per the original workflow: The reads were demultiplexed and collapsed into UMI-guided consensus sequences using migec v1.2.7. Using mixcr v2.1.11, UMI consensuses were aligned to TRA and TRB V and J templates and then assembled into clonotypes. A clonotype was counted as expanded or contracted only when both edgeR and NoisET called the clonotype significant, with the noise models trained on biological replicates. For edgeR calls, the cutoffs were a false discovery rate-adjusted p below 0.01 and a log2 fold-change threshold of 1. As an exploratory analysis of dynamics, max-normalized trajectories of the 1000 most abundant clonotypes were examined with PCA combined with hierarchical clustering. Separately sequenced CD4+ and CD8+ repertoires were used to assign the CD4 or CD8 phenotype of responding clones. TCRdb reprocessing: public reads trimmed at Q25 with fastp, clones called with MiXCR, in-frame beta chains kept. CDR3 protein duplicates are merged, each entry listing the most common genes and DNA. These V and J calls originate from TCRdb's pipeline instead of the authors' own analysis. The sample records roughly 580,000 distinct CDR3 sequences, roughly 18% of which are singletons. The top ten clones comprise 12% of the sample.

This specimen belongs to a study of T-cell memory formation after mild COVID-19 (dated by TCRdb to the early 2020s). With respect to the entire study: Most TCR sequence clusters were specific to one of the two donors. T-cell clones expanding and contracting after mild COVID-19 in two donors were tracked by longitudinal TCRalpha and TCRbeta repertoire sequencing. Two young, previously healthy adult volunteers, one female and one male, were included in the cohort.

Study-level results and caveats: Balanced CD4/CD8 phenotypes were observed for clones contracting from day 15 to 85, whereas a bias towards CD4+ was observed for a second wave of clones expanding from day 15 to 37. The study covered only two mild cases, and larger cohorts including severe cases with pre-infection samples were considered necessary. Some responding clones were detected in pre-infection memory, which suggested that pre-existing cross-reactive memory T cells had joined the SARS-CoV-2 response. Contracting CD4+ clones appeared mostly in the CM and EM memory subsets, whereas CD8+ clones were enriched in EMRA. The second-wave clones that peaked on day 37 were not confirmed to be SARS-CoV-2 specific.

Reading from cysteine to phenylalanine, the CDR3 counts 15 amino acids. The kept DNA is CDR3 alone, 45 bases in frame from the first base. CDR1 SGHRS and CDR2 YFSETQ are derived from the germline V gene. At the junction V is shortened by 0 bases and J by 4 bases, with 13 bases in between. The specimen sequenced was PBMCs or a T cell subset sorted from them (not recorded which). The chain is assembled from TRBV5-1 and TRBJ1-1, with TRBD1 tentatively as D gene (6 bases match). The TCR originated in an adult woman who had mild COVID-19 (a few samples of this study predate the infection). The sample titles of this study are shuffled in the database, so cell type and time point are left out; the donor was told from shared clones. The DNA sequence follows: TGCGCCAGCAGCTTGGGAGGCAGGGGCGGCACTGAAGCTTTCTTT. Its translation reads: CASSLGGRGGTEAFF. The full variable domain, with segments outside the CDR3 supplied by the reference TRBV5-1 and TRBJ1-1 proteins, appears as KAGVTQTPRYLIKTRGQQVTLSCSPISGHRSVSWYQQTPGQGLQFLFEYFSETQRNKGNFPGRFSGRQFSNSRSEMNVSTLELGDSALYLCASSLGGRGGTEAFFGQGTRLTVV.